The entry below describes one T cell receptor beta chain. These data come from a study of blood T cell repertoires in COVID-19. Across the study: PBMCs, B-cell-depleted T cells, or T cells provided the cDNA or gDNA that made up the material.

CDR3 length: 15 amino acids. The V end lost 0 bases, the J end lost 0 bases, and 8 bases lay between the germline ends. Per the germline V gene, CDR1 is MNHEY and CDR2 is SVGAGI. In the authors' methods: Scientists estimated how many nucleated cells there were by amplifying reference gene primers. The protocol was immunoSEQ multiplex PCR, while the TCRdb copy is restricted to in-frame clones and leaves out a portion. The V and J calls and clone size were taken over from that table, and D and trimming were inferred from the DNA. The table lists 200,000 to 300,000 clones, about 80% of them singletons. This TCR was recovered from a woman of 80 years or more with acute or convalescent COVID-19. The rearrangement uses TRBV6-5 and TRBJ1-1; possibly TRBD1 for D (5 bases). Sequenced: peripheral blood. The CDR3 nucleotides read TGTGCCAGCAGTTACTCGGACACCGTGAACACTGAAGCTTTCTTT. This translates into CASSYSDTVNTEAFF.